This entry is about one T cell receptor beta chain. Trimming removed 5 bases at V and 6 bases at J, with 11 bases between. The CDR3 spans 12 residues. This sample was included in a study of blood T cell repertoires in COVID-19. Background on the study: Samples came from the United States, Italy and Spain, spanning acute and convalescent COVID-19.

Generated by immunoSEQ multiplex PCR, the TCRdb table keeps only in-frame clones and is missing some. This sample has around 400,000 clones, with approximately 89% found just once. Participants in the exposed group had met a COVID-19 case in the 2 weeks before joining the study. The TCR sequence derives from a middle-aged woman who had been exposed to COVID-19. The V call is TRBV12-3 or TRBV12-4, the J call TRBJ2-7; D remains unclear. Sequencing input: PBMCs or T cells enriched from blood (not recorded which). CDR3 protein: CASSPDLGEQYF. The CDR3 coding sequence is TGTGCCAGCAGTCCAGACTTGGGCGAGCAGTACTTC.